The 6 T cell receptor beta chains reported below all come from one sample, sequenced in a study of blood T cell repertoires in COVID-19. Using immunoSEQ multiplex PCR, the repertoire was profiled, and TCRdb retains in-frame clones only, with some absent. The table includes 150,000 to 200,000 clones, 70% to 80% detected once. The specimen was peripheral blood. These receptors came from a man aged 50-60 years who had recovered from COVID-19.

This clone was recorded a few times. The chain is built from TRBV29-1 and TRBJ2-5; D gene unclear. Germline V gives CDR1 SQVTM, CDR2 ANQGSEA. V lost 4 bases and J lost 5, with 11 bases in between. The CDR3 sequence is 12 residues long. In DNA form, the CDR3 reads TGCAGCGTTGGGTCCGGAGCGGAGACCCAGTACTTC. Translated: CSVGSGAETQYF.

This clone appeared many times. The CDR3 sequence: CASSLESGGAYEQYF. The CDR3 DNA follows: TGTGCCAGCAGCTTGGAATCGGGGGGCGCTTACGAGCAGTACTTC. The V call is TRBV7-6, the J call TRBJ2-7; D is possibly TRBD2 (7 bases). Germline CDR1 SGHVS, CDR2 FNYEAQ. This CDR3 is built from 15 residues. Trimming pared 3 bases from V and 4 bases from J, leaving 16 bases between.

The chain carries TRBV30 and TRBJ2-7; TRBD2 might be the D (6 bases). Between the trimmed V and J ends, which lost 0 bases and 2 bases, there was a span of 11 bases. The CDR3 totals 14 residues. The germline CDR1 and CDR2 sequences are GTSNPN and SVGIG (reference sequence). The CDR3 region is CAWSVLTGAYEQYF. The CDR3 DNA follows: TGTGCCTGGAGTGTTCTAACGGGGGCCTACGAGCAGTACTTC.

This chain connects TRBV5-1 to TRBJ1-3; 9 nucleotides line up with TRBD1. The CDR3 runs 17 residues. CDR1 and CDR2 from the germline V gene are SGHRS and YFSETQ. Trimming removed 0 bases from V and 0 bases from J; junction bases left unmatched: 4. The CDR3 loop is CASSLEGTGNSGNTIYF. CDR3 coding DNA: TGCGCCAGCAGCTTGGAAGGGACAGGGAACTCTGGAAACACCATATATTTT.

The chain uses TRBV6-4 and TRBJ2-5; TRBD1 might be the D (5 bases). CDR1 MRHNA and CDR2 SNTAGT come from the germline V gene. The CDR3 contains 13 residues. V lost 5 bases to trimming and J lost 4 bases, with 11 bases between them. The CDR3 region is CASSPGFGETQYF. DNA of the CDR3: TGTGCCAGCAGTCCAGGGTTTGGAGAGACCCAGTACTTC.

This clone turned up a few times. V usage is TRBV15 and J usage is TRBJ2-1; 9 nucleotides line up with TRBD2. The CDR3 length is 15 residues. V was pared by 2 bases and J by 4 bases, with 3 bases of the junction left unmatched. In germline, CDR1 is LNHNV, CDR2 YYDKDF (reference sequence). CDR3: CATSRSTSGYNEQFF. The DNA for the CDR3 is TGTGCCACCAGCAGATCGACTAGCGGATACAATGAGCAGTTCTTC.